The 3 T cell receptor beta chains in this list originate from one sample, sequenced in a study of T-cell reconstitution after alpha-beta-depleted transplantation in children. TCRbeta library construction was performed incorporating unique molecular identifiers. TCRdb fed the PCR reads into MiXCR, producing one record per CDR3 protein. The table lists more than 400,000 distinct CDR3 sequences, roughly 11% of them singletons, with around 15% in the top ten. Sequences were derived from PBMCs, mostly from graft donor cells, sampled 180 days after TCRalphabeta/CD19-depleted stem cell transplant. These receptors were taken from a female patient between 2 and 10 years old who had a stem cell transplant for aplastic anemia, so the T cells may come from the graft donor.

This chain links TRBV6-1 with TRBJ2-1; D may correspond to TRBD1 or TRBD2 (5 bases each). Trimming removed 6 bases at V and 6 bases at J, with 15 bases between. CDR1 is MNHNS, CDR2 SASEGT, per germline. The CDR3 has 14 amino acids. CDR3 DNA sequence: TGTGCCAGCAGACCGACCGGGACCAGCAATGAGCAGTTCTTC. This sequence encodes CASRPTGTSNEQFF.

The CDR3 DNA follows: TGTGCCAGCTCTGTAGGTTTCTATGGCTACACCTTC. Translated, it gives CASSVGFYGYTF. The chain recombines TRBV28 with TRBJ1-2; D call uncertain. Trimming stripped 8 bases from V and 4 bases from J, with 11 bases between. In germline, CDR1 is MDHEN, CDR2 SYDVKM. This CDR3 is built from 12 residues.

This chain connects TRBV7-8 to TRBJ2-5; tentatively, D is TRBD1 (5 bases). Per the germline V gene, CDR1 is SGHVS and CDR2 is FQNEAQ. The CDR3 length is 14 residues. V was cut by 4 bases and J by 5 bases, with 14 bases left in between. DNA of the CDR3: TGTGCCAGCAGCTCAAAGCAGGGATGGGAGACCCAGTACTTC. This encodes CASSSKQGWETQYF. The entire variable domain, with the rest obtained from reference TRBV7-8 and TRBJ2-5, is as follows: GAGVSQSPRYKVAKRGQDVALRCDPISGHVSLFWYQQALGQGPEFLTYFQNEAQLDKSGLPSDRFFAERPEGSVSTLKIQRTQQEDSAVYLCASSSKQGWETQYFGPGTRLLVL.